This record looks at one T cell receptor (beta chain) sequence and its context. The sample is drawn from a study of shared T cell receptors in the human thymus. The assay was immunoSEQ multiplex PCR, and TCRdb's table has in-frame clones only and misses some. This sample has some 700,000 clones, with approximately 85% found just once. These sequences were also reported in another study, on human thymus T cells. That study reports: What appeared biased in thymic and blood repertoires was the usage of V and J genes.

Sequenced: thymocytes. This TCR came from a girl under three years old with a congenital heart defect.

This CDR3 is CASSTRQGRYGYTF. The CDR3 region has the DNA TGTGCCAGCAGTACCCGACAGGGACGTTATGGCTACACCTTC. The chain couples TRBV6-1 to TRBJ1-2; 7 bases are shared with TRBD1. The CDR3 covers 14 residues. V gave up 5 bases and J gave up 5 bases; unmatched junction bases: 8. Germline V lookup: CDR1 MNHNS, CDR2 SASEGT.